The 17 T cell receptor beta chains below come from one sample, sequenced in a study of blood T cell repertoires in COVID-19. Profiling relied on immunoSEQ multiplex PCR, and the TCRdb table lists in-frame clones only, not all of them. The profile shows 90,000 or so clones, more than 75% of them singletons. Sequencing used peripheral blood. These TCRs come from a man aged 50-60 years with active COVID-19.

V and J are TRBV6-5 and TRBJ1-4; D gene ambiguous. Looked up from germline, CDR1 is MNHEY and CDR2 is SVGAGI. The V and J ends lost 6 bases and 8 bases respectively, with 16 bases between them. CDR3 size: 14 residues. CDR3 amino acids: CASRPGPGGEKLFF. Written as DNA, the CDR3 is TGTGCCAGCAGACCCGGACCGGGAGGGGAAAAACTGTTTTTT.

DNA of the CDR3: TGTGCCAGCAGCCCGGGATTCGCCACAGATACGCAGTATTTT. This codes for CASSPGFATDTQYF. This chain connects TRBV7-2 to TRBJ2-3; maybe TRBD2 (5 bases). Germline V gene sequence: CDR1 SGHTA, CDR2 FQGNSA. The germline V and J ends were trimmed by 5 bases and 2 bases, with 11 bases remaining between them. The CDR3 loop spans 14 amino acids.

Details on this clone: Given a much more abundant clone one base away, this may be a read error. This CDR3 is also generated by other DNA sequences in the sample. V is TRBV7-2 and J is TRBJ1-5; D gene unclear. The CDR3 is made up of 13 amino acids. The V and J ends lost 1 base and 3 bases respectively, with 4 bases between them. Germline assignment: CDR1 SGHTA and CDR2 FQGNSA. CDR3 amino acids: CASSLVYNQPQHF. CDR3 nucleotides: TGTGCCAGCAGCTTAGTTTACAATCAGCCCCAGCATTTT.

The chain uses TRBV7-9 and TRBJ2-1; D not resolved. The germline V and J ends were trimmed by 4 bases and 13 bases, with 20 bases remaining between them. The CDR3 has 14 residues. Per germline, CDR1 SEHNR and CDR2 FQNEAQ (reference sequence). The CDR3 DNA follows: TGTGCCAGCAGCTCCCAGTGGGCATTCTCAACCCAGTTCTTC. This translates into CASSSQWAFSTQFF.

The CDR3 protein is CASTQGGGGNTEAFF. The CDR3, as DNA: TGTGCCAGCACCCAGGGTGGTGGCGGGAACACTGAAGCTTTCTTT. The gene calls are TRBV28 and TRBJ1-1, with D perhaps TRBD1 (5 bases). The V end was cut by 7 bases, the J end by 1 base, with 16 bases between. Germline values: CDR1 MDHEN, CDR2 SYDVKM. The CDR3 runs to 15 residues.

This clone was observed a few times. The V call is TRBV28, the J call TRBJ2-7; D is ambiguous. The CDR3 runs to 12 residues. V was pared by 5 bases and J by 3 bases, with 8 bases between. The germline gives CDR1 MDHEN, CDR2 SYDVKM. The CDR3 sequence is CASSLTSYEQYF. The CDR3 region has the DNA TGTGCCAGCAGTCTCACAAGCTACGAGCAGTACTTC.

The CDR3 DNA follows: TGTGCCAGCAGCCAGGGGACTAGCGGAGAGACCCAGTACTTC. Translated: CASSQGTSGETQYF. The J gene is TRBJ2-5, the V gene TRBV9; TRBD2 agrees at 11 bases. V was pared by 4 bases and J by 4 bases, with 3 bases of the junction left unmatched. The CDR3 loop spans 14 amino acids. Germline V gene sequence: CDR1 SGDLS, CDR2 YYNGEE.

The chain is built from TRBV28 and TRBJ2-6; D unresolved. The CDR3 totals 16 residues. Germline V gives CDR1 MDHEN, CDR2 SYDVKM. V lost 4 bases to trimming and J lost 0 bases, with 10 bases between them. The CDR3 loop is CASSSPVSSGANVLTF. The DNA for the CDR3 is TGTGCCAGCAGTTCACCGGTGAGCTCTGGGGCCAACGTCCTGACTTTC.

The V call is TRBV18, the J call TRBJ1-1, with D uncertain. The V end lost 4 bases, the J end lost 7 bases, and 10 bases lay between the germline ends. The CDR3 totals 12 residues. Germline CDR1 and CDR2: KGHSH and LQKENI. The CDR3 DNA reads as TGTGCCAGCTCACTGCTGGCGGATGAAGCTTTCTTT. This sequence encodes CASSLLADEAFF.

V and J are TRBV6-5 and TRBJ1-2; TRBD1 agrees at 10 bases. Germline V gene sequence: CDR1 MNHEY, CDR2 SVGAGI. V trimming: 6 bases; J trimming: 7 bases; junction bases outside the gene matches: 8. The CDR3 covers 14 residues. This CDR3 is CASRLTGGAGGYTF. DNA for the CDR3: TGTGCCAGCAGGCTGACAGGGGGCGCCGGTGGCTACACCTTC.

To note about this clone: The junction does not match germline at one end; this may be a read error. The gene calls are TRBV28 and TRBJ1-2; a possible D gene is TRBD1 (6 bases). This CDR3 has 12 amino acids. Germline CDR1 and CDR2: MDHEN and SYDVKM. CDR3 protein: CASSPGEGPRGF. The DNA for the CDR3 is TGTGCCAGCAGTCCAGGGGAAGGGCCAAGGGGCTTC.

V gene TRBV4-2 combines with J gene TRBJ2-7, with TRBD1 matching 10 bases. Unmatched junction bases numbered 5, after V lost 0 bases and J lost 6 bases. Germline CDR1 LGHNA, CDR2 YNFKEQ. The CDR3 is made up of 15 amino acids. The CDR3 here is CASSQDWGQGFEQYF. As DNA, the CDR3 is TGTGCCAGCAGCCAAGATTGGGGACAGGGGTTCGAGCAGTACTTC.

This clone was picked up one time. The chain carries TRBV3-1 (or the pseudogene TRBV3-2) and TRBJ1-1; no firm D call. This CDR3 has 12 amino acids. CDR1 is LGHDT, CDR2 YNNKEL, per germline (reference sequence). V was pared by 3 bases and J by 8 bases, with 10 bases between. The CDR3 here is CASSHYTSEAFF. CDR3 coding DNA: TGTGCCAGCAGCCATTACACATCAGAAGCTTTCTTT.

The V gene is TRBV19, the J gene TRBJ2-2, with 13 bases fitting TRBD2. The trim removed 1 base at V and 5 bases at J, leaving 4 bases unmatched. The CDR3 is made up of 17 amino acids. CDR1 and CDR2 (germline): LNHDA, SQIVND (reference sequence). CDR3 sequence: CASSIARGLAGTGELFF. CDR3 DNA sequence: TGTGCCAGTAGTATAGCTCGGGGACTAGCGGGAACCGGGGAGCTGTTTTTT.

This chain links TRBV5-4 with TRBJ2-7; the match to TRBD2 covers 7 bases. V shed 4 bases and J 0 bases; nucleotides not matched to a gene: 13. The CDR3 runs 17 residues. Looked up from germline, CDR1 is SGHNT and CDR2 is YYREEE (reference sequence). The DNA for the CDR3 is TGTGCCAGCAGCGGCCGGTCCGGGACTACCTTCTCCTACGAGCAGTACTTC. Protein sequence: CASSGRSGTTFSYEQYF.

V gene TRBV7-8 combines with J gene TRBJ2-7; no reliable D call. CDR1 is SGHVS and CDR2 is FQNEAQ in the germline V gene. The CDR3 contains 13 residues. The V end was cut by 3 bases, the J end by 6 bases, with 12 bases between. CDR3 nucleotide sequence: TGTGCCAGCAGCTTCGGTTTAGCTCCCGAGCAGTACTTC. Protein: CASSFGLAPEQYF.

The chain uses TRBV5-1 and TRBJ2-2, with 13 bases fitting TRBD2. V trimming: 3 bases; J trimming: 1 base; junction bases outside the gene matches: 3. CDR1 SGHRS and CDR2 YFSETQ come from the germline V gene. The CDR3 contains 17 residues. The CDR3 DNA is TGCGCCAGCAGCTCGGGACTAGCGGGGCGGAACACCGGGGAGCTGTTTTTT. Protein: CASSSGLAGRNTGELFF. Complete variable domain (other parts from reference TRBV5-1 and TRBJ2-2): KAGVTQTPRYLIKTRGQQVTLSCSPISGHRSVSWYQQTPGQGLQFLFEYFSETQRNKGNFPGRFSGRQFSNSRSEMNVSTLELGDSALYLCASSSGLAGRNTGELFFGEGSRLTVL.